The 3 T cell receptor beta chains in this list originate from one sample, sequenced in a study of shared clonotypes between healthy human individuals. Sequenced by immunoSEQ multiplex PCR; TCRdb stores in-frame clones only, minus some. The sample has 1,500,000 or so clones; approximately 98.5% are singletons. Sequences were obtained from naive CD4+ T cells sorted from blood. The subset: CD45RA+ positively selected. The receptor set was obtained from a man aged 25 to 45 in good health.

The V gene is TRBV28, the J gene TRBJ2-7; TRBD2 agrees at 7 bases. The CDR3 loop spans 15 amino acids. Germline-derived CDR1 and CDR2 are MDHEN and SYDVKM. Unmatched junction bases numbered 11, after V lost 2 bases and J lost 7 bases. CDR3 DNA sequence: TGTGCCAGCAGTTTAGCTGGCGGCGGGAGTGGGGAGCAGTACTTC. Protein sequence: CASSLAGGGSGEQYF. Complete variable domain (other parts from reference TRBV28 and TRBJ2-7): DVKVTQSSRYLVKRTGEKVFLECVQDMDHENMFWYRQDPGLGLRLIYFSYDVKMKEKGDIPEGYSVSREKKERFSLILESASTNQTSMYLCASSLAGGGSGEQYFGPGTRLTVT.

The chain combines TRBV10-2 with TRBJ2-7; 12 bases fit TRBD1. There are 16 residues in the CDR3. J gave up 4 bases and V 8 bases, and 12 bases lay outside the gene matches. Germline V gives CDR1 WSHSY, CDR2 SAAADI. CDR3 nucleotides: TGCGCCAGCTTACGATGGTTGGGACAGGGGGCTTACGAGCAGTACTTC. This codes for CASLRWLGQGAYEQYF.

This clone appeared once. The chain recombines TRBV7-8 with TRBJ2-5, with TRBD1 identical over 9 bases. This CDR3 is built from 16 residues. Trimming at V came to 0 bases and at J to 4 bases, leaving 6 bases not matched to a gene. CDR1 and CDR2 (germline): SGHVS, FQNEAQ. The CDR3 protein is CASSLATGTGSETQYF. The CDR3 DNA reads as TGTGCCAGCAGCTTAGCGACCGGGACAGGGTCAGAGACCCAGTACTTC.